This T cell receptor beta chain comes out of a study of blood T cell repertoires in COVID-19. TCRdb's copy holds only in-frame clones and misses some; the assay was immunoSEQ multiplex PCR. The repertoire holds 200,000 to 250,000 clones, 83% seen once, with 1.3% in the top ten. The CDR3 extends over 15 amino acids. V was clipped by 3 bases and J by 4 bases; unmatched bases: 6. Germline V lookup: CDR1 LNHDA, CDR2 SQIVND (reference sequence). Patients of the Seattle cohort, enrolled during active infection, were followed longitudinally. The clonotype originates from a woman aged 25 to 45 with COVID-19, enrolled during active disease. The chain couples TRBV19 to TRBJ1-5, with 7 bases fitting TRBD1. The sequencing sample was made of peripheral blood. CDR3: CASSIGQVNNQPQHF. In DNA form, the CDR3 reads TGTGCCAGTAGTATCGGACAGGTAAATAATCAGCCCCAGCATTTT.